This TCR beta chain was obtained from a study of blood T cell repertoires in COVID-19. Turning to the study itself: The United States, Italy and Spain provided the acute and convalescent COVID-19 samples. Nucleic acid was either cDNA or gDNA, and it came from T cells, B-cell-depleted T cells, or PBMCs.

This clone showed up just once. Methods used by the authors: Amplification from reference gene primers served as the basis for estimated nucleated cell counts. TCRdb's table, derived via immunoSEQ multiplex PCR, lists solely in-frame clones and lacks some. D and trimming come from the DNA, and the V and J calls and clone size come from that table. Seen here are roughly 260,000 clones, roughly 82% observed once, and the top ten hold 4% to 5%. Source material: peripheral blood. This TCR came from a woman between 70 and 85 years old with acute or convalescent COVID-19.

CDR3 in amino acids: CARAEGGYNSPLHF. In DNA form, the CDR3 reads TGTGCCAGGGCGGAGGGTGGCTATAATTCACCCCTCCACTTT. V is TRBV5-8 and J is TRBJ1-6; no definite D call. This CDR3 spans 14 amino acids. Trimming left V 8 bases short and J 3 bases short, with 12 bases between. CDR1 is SGHTS and CDR2 is YDEGEE in the germline V gene.